Following are 21 T cell receptor beta chains from one sample sequenced in a study of T cell responses to AZD1222 COVID-19 vaccine. Assay used: immunoSEQ multiplex PCR; TCRdb lists only in-frame clones, some missing. Seen here are 190,000 or so clones, approximately 94% observed once, and the top ten hold less than 1.2%. The material was peripheral blood, obtained 28 days after the second AZD1222 dose. All receptors derive from an adult who received the AZD1222 COVID-19 vaccine.

This clone was found once. V gene TRBV19 combines with J gene TRBJ2-2, with D possibly being TRBD1 or TRBD2 (5 bases each). This CDR3 has 14 amino acids. Trimming removed 6 bases from V and 5 bases from J, with 13 bases in between. The germline gives CDR1 LNHDA, CDR2 SQIVND (reference sequence). The DNA of the CDR3 is TGTGCCAGTAGCCGACCGGGACGGACCGGGGAGCTGTTTTTT. This sequence encodes CASSRPGRTGELFF. The full variable domain, in which reference TRBV19 and TRBJ2-2 provide the parts outside the CDR3, is DGGITQSPKYLFRKEGQNVTLSCEQNLNHDAMYWYRQDPGQGLRLIYYSQIVNDFQKGDIAEGYSVSREKKESFPLTVTSAQKNPTAFYLCASSRPGRTGELFFGEGSRLTVL.

The chain carries TRBV27 and TRBJ1-3; D unresolved. The CDR3 totals 16 residues. CDR1 and CDR2 from the germline V gene are MNHEY and SMNVEV (reference sequence). V was pared by 5 bases and J by 3 bases, with 17 bases between. Written as DNA, the CDR3 is TGTGCCAGCAGTACCTCCGCCGGGAGTAGTGGAAACACCATATATTTT. This codes for CASSTSAGSSGNTIYF.

The chain employs TRBV24-1 and TRBJ2-4; a weak D match, TRBD1 (5 bases). Trimming took off 1 base at V and 2 bases at J, with 17 bases between the two ends. This CDR3 region has 18 residues. Germline V gene sequence: CDR1 KGHDR, CDR2 SFDVKD. In DNA, the CDR3 is TGTGCCACCAGTGATTTAGCCAGGGAAAAATATACCAAAAACATTCAGTACTTC. Its translation: CATSDLAREKYTKNIQYF.

The chain combines TRBV11-3 with TRBJ2-3; a possible D gene is TRBD2 (7 bases). With 1 base removed from V and 2 bases from J, the gap between germline ends came to 16 bases. CDR3 size: 17 residues. The germline V gene has CDR1 SGHNT and CDR2 YENEEA. The CDR3 DNA follows: TGTGCCAGCAGCTTAGGAAGAGGGGGGGAGAACACAGATACGCAGTATTTT. The encoded protein is CASSLGRGGENTDTQYF.

The rearrangement links TRBV2 to TRBJ2-5, with no clear D. V was shortened by 2 bases and J by 8 bases, with 12 bases between the two germline ends. Looked up from germline, CDR1 is SNHLY and CDR2 is FYNNEI. This CDR3 region has 13 residues. The CDR3 nucleotides read TGTGCCAGCAGTGAATCTTCCCATGGAACCCAGTACTTC. Translation: CASSESSHGTQYF.

This chain links TRBV7-6 with TRBJ1-1, with D maybe TRBD1 (5 bases). This CDR3 has 13 amino acids. V was clipped by 1 base and J by 6 bases, with 9 bases between them. Germline values: CDR1 SGHVS, CDR2 FNYEAQ. The CDR3 nucleotides read TGTGCCAGCAGCTTAGTGGGGGAAGCTGAAGCTTTCTTT. It encodes CASSLVGEAEAFF. Full variable domain (missing parts from reference TRBV7-6 and TRBJ1-1): GAGVSQSPRYKVTKRGQDVALRCDPISGHVSLYWYRQALGQGPEFLTYFNYEAQQDKSGLPNDRFSAERPEGSISTLTIQRTEQRDSAMYRCASSLVGEAEAFFGQGTRLTVV.

The CDR3 loop is CASRFPGTNSQPQHF. As DNA, the CDR3 is TGTGCCAGCAGGTTTCCCGGGACGAACAGTCAGCCCCAGCATTTT. The rearrangement joins TRBV2 to TRBJ1-5; a possible D gene is TRBD1 (5 bases). The CDR3 length is 15 residues. The germline V gene encodes CDR1 SNHLY and CDR2 FYNNEI. Trimming cost V 6 bases and J 6 bases, with 18 bases left between them.

The CDR3 spells CASSLGLEPNIQYF. The CDR3 region has the DNA TGTGCCAGCAGCTTAGGACTGGAACCAAACATTCAGTACTTC. The rearrangement links TRBV11-2 to TRBJ2-4, with D uncertain. Trimming cost V 1 base and J 6 bases, with 10 bases left between them. This CDR3 spans 14 amino acids. Germline V gene data show CDR1 as SGHAT and CDR2 as FQNNGV.

The rearrangement uses TRBV5-6 and TRBJ1-2; no definite D call. V lost 4 bases, J lost 4 bases, and 8 bases lay in between. Germline values: CDR1 SGHDT, CDR2 YYEEEE. The CDR3 totals 12 residues. CDR3 nucleotide sequence: TGTGCCAGCAGCCCGGCCGGCTATGGCTACACCTTC. This gives the protein CASSPAGYGYTF.

This sequence joins TRBV19 and TRBJ2-3, with D possibly TRBD2 on 5 matching bases. CDR3 length: 12 residues. Germline assignment: CDR1 LNHDA and CDR2 SQIVND (reference sequence). The germline V and J ends were trimmed by 7 bases and 2 bases, with 7 bases remaining between them. The CDR3 sequence: CASNDYTDTQYF. The CDR3 nucleotides are TGTGCCAGTAATGACTACACAGATACGCAGTATTTT.

The CDR3 loop is CASSPGLAGDNEQFF. The CDR3 region has the DNA TGTGCCAGCAGCCCGGGACTAGCGGGGGATAATGAGCAGTTCTTC. This chain connects TRBV7-6 to TRBJ2-1, with TRBD2 matching over 14 bases. From germline, CDR1 is SGHVS and CDR2 FNYEAQ. J was trimmed by 7 bases and V by 5 bases; bases with no gene match: 4. This CDR3 contains 15 residues.

This sequence joins TRBV30 and TRBJ1-4, with a tentative D call TRBD1 (6 bases). In germline, CDR1 is GTSNPN, CDR2 SVGIG (reference sequence). The CDR3 sequence is 15 residues long. V dropped 4 bases and J dropped 1 base, with 13 bases sitting between them. This chain's CDR3 is CAWKGGRVTNEKLFF. The CDR3 DNA is TGTGCCTGGAAGGGGGGTAGGGTAACTAATGAAAAACTGTTTTTT. Looking up the rest from reference TRBV30 and TRBJ1-4 gives the full variable domain: SQTIHQWPATLVQPVGSPLSLECTVEGTSNPNLYWYRQAAGRGLQLLFYSVGIGQISSEVPQNLSASRPQDRQFILSSKKLLLSDSGFYLCAWKGGRVTNEKLFFGSGTQLSVL.

V and J are TRBV12-3 or TRBV12-4 and TRBJ1-2; TRBD1 might be the D (5 bases). The ends were cut back, 1 base at V and 7 bases at J, with 10 bases in the middle. The CDR3 sequence is 13 residues long. CDR3 coding DNA: TGTGCCAGCAGTTTAGGCGGGACGAGTGGCTACACCTTC. Its protein product is CASSLGGTSGYTF.

The V call is TRBV27, the J call TRBJ1-2, with TRBD1 matching over 12 bases. The CDR3 contains 19 residues. Looked up from germline, CDR1 is MNHEY and CDR2 is SMNVEV (reference sequence). Trimming removed 5 bases from V and 5 bases from J; junction bases left unmatched: 18. CDR3 DNA: TGTGCCAGCAGTCGCGGACGCGGGACGGGACAGGGGGCGGCGTATGGCTACACCTTC. It codes for CASSRGRGTGQGAAYGYTF.

This chain uses TRBV3-1 (or the pseudogene TRBV3-2) with TRBJ1-4; 7 nucleotides agree with TRBD1. The CDR3 loop spans 15 amino acids. Germline V gene data show CDR1 as LGHDT and CDR2 as YNNKEL (reference sequence). The trim removed 6 bases at V and 6 bases at J, leaving 10 bases unmatched. CDR3 DNA sequence: TGTGCCAGCAGTTTCATCAACAGGGGTGATGAAAAACTGTTTTTT. Encoded protein: CASSFINRGDEKLFF.

The V call is TRBV6-5, the J call TRBJ2-7; TRBD2 agrees at 10 bases. Germline trimming cut 6 bases from V and 2 bases from J; bases unmatched to any gene: 4. Germline V gene sequence: CDR1 MNHEY, CDR2 SVGAGI. The CDR3 has 14 residues. The CDR3 DNA follows: TGTGCCAGCAGACAAGCGGGGGGGGCCTACGAGCAGTACTTC. Its protein product is CASRQAGGAYEQYF.

Written as DNA, the CDR3 is TGTGCCAGCAGCAACAGAGCTAGCGGGGGGGCAGATACGCAGTATTTT. Its protein product is CASSNRASGGADTQYF. The genes are TRBV7-2 and TRBJ2-3, with TRBD2 matching 12 bases. The germline gives CDR1 SGHTA, CDR2 FQGNSA. V gave up 5 bases and J gave up 4 bases; unmatched junction bases: 7. The length of the CDR3 is 16 residues.

V gene TRBV15 combines with J gene TRBJ2-1; no clear D. V lost 0 bases to trimming and J lost 10 bases, with 13 bases between them. CDR1 and CDR2 from the germline V gene are LNHNV and YYDKDF (reference sequence). The CDR3 has 14 amino acids. For the CDR3, the DNA is TGTGCCACCAGCAGAGACCCCCGGCCAGGCGAGCAGTTCTTC. Amino acids: CATSRDPRPGEQFF.

The rearrangement uses TRBV5-1 and TRBJ1-5; no clear D. The ends were cut back, 3 bases at V and 4 bases at J, with 2 bases in the middle. Germline V lookup: CDR1 SGHRS, CDR2 YFSETQ. The CDR3 extends over 11 amino acids. In DNA form, the CDR3 reads TGCGCCAGCAGCTCTAATCAGCCCCAGCATTTT. Translated: CASSSNQPQHF.

This clone was observed once. The gene calls are TRBV19 and TRBJ1-3, with a possible D match to TRBD1 (6 bases). Trimming left V 11 bases short and J 2 bases short, with 13 bases between. The CDR3 sequence is 13 residues long. Germline loops: CDR1 LNHDA, CDR2 SQIVND (reference sequence). CDR3 region: CAARGGAGNTIYF. The CDR3 nucleotides are TGTGCCGCCCGAGGGGGGGCTGGAAACACCATATATTTT. The full variable domain, rest sourced from reference TRBV19 and TRBJ1-3, is DGGITQSPKYLFRKEGQNVTLSCEQNLNHDAMYWYRQDPGQGLRLIYYSQIVNDFQKGDIAEGYSVSREKKESFPLTVTSAQKNPTAFYLCAARGGAGNTIYFGEGSWLTVV.

The chain carries TRBV3-1 (or the pseudogene TRBV3-2) and TRBJ2-2; D remains unclear. This CDR3 comprises 15 residues. V was cut by 5 bases and J by 0 bases, with 10 bases left in between. Germline V CDR1 and CDR2: LGHDT, YNNKEL (reference sequence). CDR3 sequence reads: CASSFSDANTGELFF. The CDR3 DNA reads as TGTGCCAGCAGCTTCAGTGATGCGAACACCGGGGAGCTGTTTTTT.